The sequence of this T cell receptor (beta chain) was determined in a study of siplizumab effects on memory and regulatory T cells. Assay used: immunoSEQ multiplex PCR; TCRdb lists only in-frame clones, some missing. Found here are 94,000 or so clones, around 95% of them singletons; the top ten hold less than 0.035%. Germline V gene lookup returns CDR1 MNHEY and CDR2 SVGAGI. Trimming left V 5 bases short and J 3 bases short, with 17 bases between. The CDR3 is 15 amino acids. The chain combines TRBV6-5 with TRBJ2-7, with D perhaps matching TRBD1 (6 bases). This clonotype was obtained from a human donor in good health. Source material: naive CD4+ T cells sorted from blood. CDR3 DNA sequence: TGTGCCAGCAGTACGGACAGAAGTTCCATCTACGAGCAGTACTTC. Protein sequence: CASSTDRSSIYEQYF.